What follows are 7 T cell receptor beta chains derived from one specimen sequenced in a study of blood T cell repertoires in COVID-19. TCRdb keeps only in-frame clones here, not all; method: immunoSEQ multiplex PCR. The table includes over 90,000 clones, less than 95% detected once. The material sequenced was peripheral blood. Every receptor here comes from a man in his forties or fifties with acute or convalescent COVID-19.

This clone has only a few counts. The chain joins TRBV2 to TRBJ1-1, with D hard to call. The CDR3 contains 15 residues. Per the germline V gene, CDR1 is SNHLY and CDR2 is FYNNEI. The V gene lost 3 bases and the J gene lost 7 bases, with 18 bases spanning the gap. CDR3 DNA: TGTGCCAGCAGTGATCTTGGCCAGACGGGGAGTGAAGCTTTCTTT. It yields the protein CASSDLGQTGSEAFF.

CDR3 protein: CASSRQQETQYF. The CDR3 nucleotides are TGTGCCAGCAGCAGACAGCAAGAGACCCAGTACTTC. The gene calls are TRBV5-6 and TRBJ2-5, with D perhaps matching TRBD1 (5 bases). The CDR3 has 12 amino acids. With 4 bases removed from V and 2 bases from J, the gap between germline ends came to 6 bases. Germline-derived CDR1 and CDR2 are SGHDT and YYEEEE.

V and J are TRBV27 and TRBJ2-7, with 13 nucleotides matching TRBD2. Germline CDR1 and CDR2: MNHEY and SMNVEV (reference sequence). Trimming at V came to 10 bases and at J to 5 bases, leaving 5 bases not matched to a gene. This CDR3 is built from 13 residues. CDR3 sequence: CATRLAGGDEQYF. For the CDR3, the DNA is TGTGCCACCCGACTAGCGGGAGGTGACGAGCAGTACTTC.

The sample holds one count of this clone. The V call is TRBV19, the J call TRBJ2-2, with D possibly being TRBD2 (6 bases). Germline CDR1 and CDR2: LNHDA and SQIVND (reference sequence). V was cut by 5 bases and J by 1 base, with 8 bases left in between. The CDR3 has 14 amino acids. The CDR3 DNA sequence: TGTGCCAGTAGTGGGACTCAGAACACCGGGGAGCTGTTTTTT. Amino acid sequence: CASSGTQNTGELFF.

The chain has TRBV11-3 and TRBJ2-7; D might be TRBD2 (5 bases). V was cut by 3 bases and J by 3 bases, with 12 bases left in between. The CDR3 contains 14 residues. Per the germline V gene, CDR1 is SGHNT and CDR2 is YENEEA. Here the CDR3 reads CASSFMNGVYEQYF. CDR3 nucleotide sequence: TGTGCCAGCAGCTTTATGAACGGGGTCTACGAGCAGTACTTC.

This chain joins TRBV10-2 and TRBJ2-3; 9 positions match TRBD2. V gave up 4 bases and J gave up 2 bases; unmatched junction bases: 4. Per the germline V gene, CDR1 is WSHSY and CDR2 is SAAADI. There are 15 residues in the CDR3. The CDR3 DNA reads as TGCGCCAGCAGTGCGGCTAGCGGGGTCACAGATACGCAGTATTTT. Translation: CASSAASGVTDTQYF.

The chain couples TRBV9 to TRBJ2-7, with 8 positions matching TRBD2. Looked up from germline, CDR1 is SGDLS and CDR2 is YYNGEE. V was pared by 0 bases and J by 7 bases, with 9 bases of the junction left unmatched. The CDR3 runs to 15 residues. CDR3 bases: TGTGCCAGCAGCGTAGATCTGCGGGAGGCGGGAGAGCAGTACTTC. This gives the protein CASSVDLREAGEQYF.